This TCR beta chain was recovered during a study of radiotherapy plus CTLA-4 blockade in lung cancer. The germline gives CDR1 SGDLS, CDR2 YYNGEE. Trimming took off 1 base at V and 8 bases at J, with 10 bases between the two ends. The CDR3 sequence is 14 residues long. Some clones are missing from TCRdb's copy, which holds only in-frame ones; the method was immunoSEQ multiplex PCR. This sample has roughly 42,000 clones, with over 55% found just once. The J gene is TRBJ1-6, the V gene TRBV9, with D unclear. The receptor was derived from a human donor with non-small cell lung cancer who had a partial response to radiotherapy plus ipilimumab. The sample was peripheral blood, taken from a patient treated with radiotherapy plus ipilimumab. This CDR3 is CASSVSGADSPLHF. In DNA, the CDR3 is TGTGCCAGCAGCGTATCTGGTGCGGATTCACCCCTCCACTTT.